The source of this T cell receptor beta chain is a study of Graves' ophthalmopathy and Graves' hyperthyroidism. On the study more broadly: Peripheral blood was obtained at first diagnosis, ahead of any treatment.

PBMCs were isolated from a roughly 10 ml sample of fresh peripheral blood. TCR beta CDR3 regions were amplified from RNA transcripts. HTBI-primed first-round RT-PCR preceded second-round multiplex PCR. TCRdb itself ran the multiplex PCR reads through MiXCR, one entry per CDR3 protein. Of 400,000 to 500,000 distinct CDR3 sequences listed, about 21% are singletons. General study results and limits: Also, most clonotypes expanded in the thyroid above 0.001 frequency appeared in blood.

The CDR3 has 13 amino acids. Per the germline V gene, CDR1 is SQVTM and CDR2 is ANQGSEA. V shed 1 base, J shed 5 bases, and the junction held 4 bases outside the gene matches. This clonotype was observed many times. Its antigen is not identified. The material sequenced was peripheral blood. The rearrangement joins TRBV29-1 to TRBJ2-7; 8 nucleotides agree with TRBD1. The clonotype comes from a woman between 18 and 29 years old with stable Graves' hyperthyroidism. The DNA for the CDR3 is TGCAGCGTTGAAGGACAGGGGATTCACGAGCAGTACTTC. Residues: CSVEGQGIHEQYF.